This paragraph reports one T cell receptor (beta chain). In the authors' methods: Researchers report that nucleated cell counts were estimated from reference gene primer amplification. The repertoire was sequenced with immunoSEQ multiplex PCR; TCRdb's copy has only in-frame clones and lacks some. D and trimming come from the DNA, and the V and J calls and clone size come from that table. The sample holds 35,000 to 55,000 clones, approximately 91% seen once. This CDR3 region has 14 residues. The V end was cut by 2 bases, the J end by 6 bases, with 9 bases between. Germline V gene data show CDR1 as SGDLS and CDR2 as YYNGEE. The data were obtained in a study of blood T cell repertoires in COVID-19. In the study overall: Italy, Spain and the United States were the sources of the convalescent and acute COVID-19 samples. PBMCs, B-cell-depleted T cells, or T cells were the source of the cDNA or gDNA that made up the material.

The sequence came from a human donor in a cohort sampled during active COVID-19. The rearrangement joins TRBV9 to TRBJ1-6, with D possibly matching TRBD1 (5 bases). Sequencing used peripheral blood. CDR3 loop: CASSVSTANSPLHF. The CDR3, as DNA: TGTGCCAGCAGCGTCTCGACAGCTAATTCACCCCTCCACTTT.